This T cell receptor beta chain emerged from a study of blood T cell repertoires in COVID-19. Study details: COVID-19 samples from acute and convalescent phases originated in the United States, Italy and Spain.

Per the study methods: Amplification of reference gene primers was used by the study to estimate nucleated cell counts. TCRdb's table, derived via immunoSEQ multiplex PCR, lists solely in-frame clones and lacks some. D and trimming come from the DNA, and the V and J calls and clone size come from that table. The profile covers 250,000 to 300,000 clones, with approximately 91% appearing a single time and roughly 2% taken by the ten largest. Cohorts were based on clinical histories the participants reported. The clonotype comes from a woman between 40 and 55 years old with acute COVID-19. Material: PBMCs or T cells enriched from blood (not recorded which).

CDR3 residues: CASSSAGYEQYF. CDR3 nucleotides: TGTGCCAGCAGCTCTGCAGGATACGAGCAGTACTTC. The gene calls are TRBV7-2 and TRBJ2-7; D uncertain. Germline-derived CDR1 and CDR2 are SGHTA and FQGNSA. CDR3 length equals 12 residues. The V end lost 4 bases, the J end lost 4 bases, and 8 bases lay between the germline ends.